The sequence of this TCR beta chain was determined in a study of T-cell reconstitution after alpha-beta-depleted transplantation in children. The library targeted TCRbeta and was prepared with unique molecular identifiers. TCRdb independently ran MiXCR on the PCR reads; one entry per CDR3 protein. Among hundreds of thousands of distinct CDR3 sequences listed, 9.5% to 15% were seen once. J lost 8 bases, V lost 4 bases, and 5 bases had no gene match. The CDR3 is 15 residues long. CDR1 is SGHNT and CDR2 is YYREEE in the germline V gene (reference sequence). This specimen was PBMCs from the stem cell graft donor, taken from the stem cell graft. This receptor was obtained from a human donor who donated a stem cell graft to a child with combined immunodeficiency. The chain is built from TRBV5-4 and TRBJ2-1; 14 bases match TRBD2. The CDR3 region has the DNA TGTGCCAGCAGCCCGGGACTAGCGGGAGACCATGAGCAGTTCTTC. It codes for CASSPGLAGDHEQFF.